The 2 T cell receptor beta chains below come from one sample, sequenced in a study of cytotoxic CD8 clonotypes in ibrutinib-treated CLL. Assay used: immunoSEQ multiplex PCR; TCRdb lists only in-frame clones, some missing. This sample has tens of thousands of clones, with roughly 85% found just once. Specimen: PBMCs, collected after 24 months of ibrutinib treatment. These receptors came from a human donor with chronic lymphocytic leukemia.

This clone was observed a single time. The V gene is TRBV11-3, the J gene TRBJ2-1, with 11 bases matching TRBD2. This CDR3 is built from 15 residues. The V segment lost 2 bases and the J segment 8 bases; nucleotides outside the gene matches: 5. Germline V gene sequence: CDR1 SGHNT, CDR2 YENEEA. The CDR3 DNA sequence: TGTGCCAGCAGCTTAACTAGCGGGAGTAGCGATGAGCAGTTCTTC. Translation: CASSLTSGSSDEQFF.

This CDR3 reads CASSEYPTRNTGELFF. The DNA of the CDR3 is TGCGCCAGCAGTGAGTACCCCACCAGGAACACCGGGGAGCTGTTTTTT. The V call is TRBV10-1, the J call TRBJ2-2; D uncertain. Deletions cut 1 base from V and 1 base from J, with 10 bases between. CDR1 is WNHNN and CDR2 is SYGVQD in the germline V gene (reference sequence). This CDR3 comprises 16 residues.